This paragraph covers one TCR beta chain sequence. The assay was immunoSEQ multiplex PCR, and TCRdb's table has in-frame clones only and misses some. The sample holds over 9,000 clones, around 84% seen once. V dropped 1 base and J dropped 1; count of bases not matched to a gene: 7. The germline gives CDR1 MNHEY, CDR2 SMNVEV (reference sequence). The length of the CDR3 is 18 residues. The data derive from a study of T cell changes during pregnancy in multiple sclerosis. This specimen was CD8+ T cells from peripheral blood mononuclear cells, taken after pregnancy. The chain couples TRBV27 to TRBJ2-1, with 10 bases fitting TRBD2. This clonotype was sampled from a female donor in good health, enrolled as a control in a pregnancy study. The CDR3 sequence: CASSLYPSGRGSYNEQFF. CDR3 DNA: TGTGCCAGCAGTTTATACCCTAGCGGGAGAGGTTCCTACAATGAGCAGTTCTTC.